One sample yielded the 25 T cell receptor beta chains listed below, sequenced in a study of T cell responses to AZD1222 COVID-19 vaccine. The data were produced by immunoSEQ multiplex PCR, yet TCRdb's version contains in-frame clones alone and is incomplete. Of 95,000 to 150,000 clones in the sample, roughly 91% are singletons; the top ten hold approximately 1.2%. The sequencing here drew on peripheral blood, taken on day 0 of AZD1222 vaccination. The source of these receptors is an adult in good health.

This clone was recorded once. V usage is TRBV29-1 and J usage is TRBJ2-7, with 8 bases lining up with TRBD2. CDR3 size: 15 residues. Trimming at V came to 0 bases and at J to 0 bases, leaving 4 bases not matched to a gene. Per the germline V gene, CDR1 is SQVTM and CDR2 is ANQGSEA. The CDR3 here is CSVEDRGGSSYEQYF. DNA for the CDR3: TGCAGCGTTGAAGATCGGGGGGGGAGCTCCTACGAGCAGTACTTC.

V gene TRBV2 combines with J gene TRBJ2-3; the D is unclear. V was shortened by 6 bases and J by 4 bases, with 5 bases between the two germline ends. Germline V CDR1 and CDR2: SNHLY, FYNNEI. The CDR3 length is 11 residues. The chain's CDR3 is CASSLADTQYF. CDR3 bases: TGTGCCAGCAGCCTAGCAGATACGCAGTATTTT.

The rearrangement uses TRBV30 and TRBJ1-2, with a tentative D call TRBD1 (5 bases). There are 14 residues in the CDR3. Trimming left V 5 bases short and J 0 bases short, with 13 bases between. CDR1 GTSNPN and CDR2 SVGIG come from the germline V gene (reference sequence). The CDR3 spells CAWLTVSANYGYTF. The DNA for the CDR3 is TGTGCCTGGTTGACAGTTTCGGCTAACTATGGCTACACCTTC.

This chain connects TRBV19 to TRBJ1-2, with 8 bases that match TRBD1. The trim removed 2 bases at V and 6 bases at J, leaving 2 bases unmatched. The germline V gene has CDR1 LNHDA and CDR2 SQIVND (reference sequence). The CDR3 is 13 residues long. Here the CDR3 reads CASSITGGDGYTF. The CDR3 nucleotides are TGTGCCAGTAGTATAACAGGGGGTGATGGCTACACCTTC.

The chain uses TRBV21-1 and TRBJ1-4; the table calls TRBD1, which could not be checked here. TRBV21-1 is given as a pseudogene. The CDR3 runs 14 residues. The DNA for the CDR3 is TGTGCCAGCAGCATAAAGGGGGCGCATGAAAAACTGTTTTTT. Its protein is CASSIKGAHEKLFF.

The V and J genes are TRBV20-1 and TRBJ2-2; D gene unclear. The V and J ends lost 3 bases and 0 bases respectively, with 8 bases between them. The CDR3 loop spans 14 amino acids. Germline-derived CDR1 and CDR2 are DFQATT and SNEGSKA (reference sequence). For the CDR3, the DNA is TGCAGTGCTAGTCTATTCTCGAACACCGGGGAGCTGTTTTTT. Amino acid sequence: CSASLFSNTGELFF.

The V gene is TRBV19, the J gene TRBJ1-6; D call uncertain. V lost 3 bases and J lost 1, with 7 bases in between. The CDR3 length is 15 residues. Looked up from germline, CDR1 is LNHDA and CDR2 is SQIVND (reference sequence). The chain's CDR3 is CASSIKGSYNSPLHF. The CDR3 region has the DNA TGTGCCAGTAGTATTAAGGGATCCTATAATTCACCCCTCCACTTT. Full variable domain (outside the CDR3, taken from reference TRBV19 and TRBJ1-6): DGGITQSPKYLFRKEGQNVTLSCEQNLNHDAMYWYRQDPGQGLRLIYYSQIVNDFQKGDIAEGYSVSREKKESFPLTVTSAQKNPTAFYLCASSIKGSYNSPLHFGNGTRLTVT.

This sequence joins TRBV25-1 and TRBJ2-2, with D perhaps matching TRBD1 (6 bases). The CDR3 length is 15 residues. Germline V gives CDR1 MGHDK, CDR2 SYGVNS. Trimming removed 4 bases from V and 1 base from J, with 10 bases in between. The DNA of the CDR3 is TGTGCCAGCAGTGGCCCACAGGGGAACACCGGGGAGCTGTTTTTT. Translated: CASSGPQGNTGELFF.

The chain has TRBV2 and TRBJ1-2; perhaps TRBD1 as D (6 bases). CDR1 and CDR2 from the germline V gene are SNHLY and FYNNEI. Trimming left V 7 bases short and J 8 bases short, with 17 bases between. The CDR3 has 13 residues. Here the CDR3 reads CASNNLQGMGYTF. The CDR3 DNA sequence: TGTGCCAGCAATAATCTACAGGGTATGGGCTACACCTTC.

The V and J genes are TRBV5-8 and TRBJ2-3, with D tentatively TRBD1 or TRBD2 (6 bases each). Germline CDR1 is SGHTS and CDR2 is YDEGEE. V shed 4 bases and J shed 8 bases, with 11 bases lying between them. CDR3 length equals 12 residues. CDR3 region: CASSKGGPTQYF. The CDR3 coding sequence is TGTGCCAGCAGCAAAGGGGGGCCTACGCAGTATTTT.

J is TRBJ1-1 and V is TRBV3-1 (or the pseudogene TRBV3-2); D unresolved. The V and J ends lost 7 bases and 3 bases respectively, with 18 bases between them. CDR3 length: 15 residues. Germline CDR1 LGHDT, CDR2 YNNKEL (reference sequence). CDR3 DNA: TGTGCCAGCATCCTATCCGGGAGAGGGTACACTGAAGCTTTCTTT. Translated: CASILSGRGYTEAFF.

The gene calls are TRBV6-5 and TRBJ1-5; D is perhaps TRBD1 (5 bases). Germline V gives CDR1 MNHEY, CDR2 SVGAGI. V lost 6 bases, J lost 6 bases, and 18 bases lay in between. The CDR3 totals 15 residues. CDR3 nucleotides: TGTGCCAGCAGCCCAGGACACTTTGGGGGTCAGCCCCAGCATTTT. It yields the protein CASSPGHFGGQPQHF.

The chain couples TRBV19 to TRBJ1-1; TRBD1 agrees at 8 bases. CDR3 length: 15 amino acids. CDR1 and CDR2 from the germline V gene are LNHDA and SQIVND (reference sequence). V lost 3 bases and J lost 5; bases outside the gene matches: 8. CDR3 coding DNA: TGTGCCAGTAGTATGGGGGACAGGTTAGTGACTGAAGCTTTCTTT. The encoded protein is CASSMGDRLVTEAFF.

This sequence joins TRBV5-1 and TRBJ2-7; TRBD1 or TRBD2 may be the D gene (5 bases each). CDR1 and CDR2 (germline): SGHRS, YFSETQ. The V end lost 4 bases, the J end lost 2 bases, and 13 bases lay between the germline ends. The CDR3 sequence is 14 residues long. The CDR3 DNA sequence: TGCGCCAGCAGCCCGCCCGGGGCGACCTACGAGCAGTACTTC. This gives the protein CASSPPGATYEQYF.

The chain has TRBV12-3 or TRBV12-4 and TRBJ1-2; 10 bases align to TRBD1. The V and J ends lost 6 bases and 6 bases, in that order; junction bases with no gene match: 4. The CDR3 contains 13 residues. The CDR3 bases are TGTGCCAGCAGGCCGGGACAGGGGAATGGCTACACCTTC. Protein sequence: CASRPGQGNGYTF.

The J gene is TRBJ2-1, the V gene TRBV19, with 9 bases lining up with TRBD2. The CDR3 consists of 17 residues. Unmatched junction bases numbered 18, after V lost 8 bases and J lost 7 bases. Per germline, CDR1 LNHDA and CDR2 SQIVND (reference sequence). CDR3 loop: CASGAHYGRGGRNEQFF. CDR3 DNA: TGTGCCAGTGGGGCCCATTATGGGCGGGGGGGCCGGAATGAGCAGTTCTTC. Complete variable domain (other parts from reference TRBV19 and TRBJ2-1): DGGITQSPKYLFRKEGQNVTLSCEQNLNHDAMYWYRQDPGQGLRLIYYSQIVNDFQKGDIAEGYSVSREKKESFPLTVTSAQKNPTAFYLCASGAHYGRGGRNEQFFGPGTRLTVL.

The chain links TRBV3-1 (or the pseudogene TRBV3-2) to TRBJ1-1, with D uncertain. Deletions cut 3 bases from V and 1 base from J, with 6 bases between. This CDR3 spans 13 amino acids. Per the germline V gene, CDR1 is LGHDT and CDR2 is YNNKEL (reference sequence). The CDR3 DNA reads TGTGCCAGCAGCCAGCCGGGGAACACTGAAGCTTTCTTT. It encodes CASSQPGNTEAFF.

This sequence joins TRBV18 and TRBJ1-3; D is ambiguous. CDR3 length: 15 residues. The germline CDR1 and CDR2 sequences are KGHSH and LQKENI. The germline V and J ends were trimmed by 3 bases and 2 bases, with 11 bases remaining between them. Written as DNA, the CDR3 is TGTGCCAGCTCACCTTCCCCGGCTACTGGAAACACCATATATTTT. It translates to CASSPSPATGNTIYF.

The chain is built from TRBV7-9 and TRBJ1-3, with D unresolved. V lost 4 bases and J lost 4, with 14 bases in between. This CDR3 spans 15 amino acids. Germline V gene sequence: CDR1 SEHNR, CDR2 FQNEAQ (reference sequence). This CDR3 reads CASSSQNWGGNTIYF. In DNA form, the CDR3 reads TGTGCCAGCAGCTCTCAAAATTGGGGAGGAAACACCATATATTTT.

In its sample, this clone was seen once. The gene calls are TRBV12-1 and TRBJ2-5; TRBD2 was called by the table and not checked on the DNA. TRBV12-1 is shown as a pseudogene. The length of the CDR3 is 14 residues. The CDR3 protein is CASSFLTVGGAQYF. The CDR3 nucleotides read TGTGCCAGCAGCTTCCTAACGGTTGGGGGGGCCCAGTACTTC.

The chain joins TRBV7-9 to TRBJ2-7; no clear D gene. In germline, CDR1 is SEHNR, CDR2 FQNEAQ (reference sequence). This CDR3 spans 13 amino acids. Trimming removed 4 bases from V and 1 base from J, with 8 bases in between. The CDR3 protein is CASSSTLSYEQYF. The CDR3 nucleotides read TGTGCCAGCAGCTCGACACTTTCCTACGAGCAGTACTTC.

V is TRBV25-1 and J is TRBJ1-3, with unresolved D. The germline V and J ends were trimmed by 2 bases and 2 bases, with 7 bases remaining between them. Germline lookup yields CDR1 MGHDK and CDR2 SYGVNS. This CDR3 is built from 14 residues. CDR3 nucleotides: TGTGCCAGCAGTGAACCATCACCTGGAAACACCATATATTTT. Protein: CASSEPSPGNTIYF. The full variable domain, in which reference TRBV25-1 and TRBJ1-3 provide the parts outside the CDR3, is EADIYQTPRYLVIGTGKKITLECSQTMGHDKMYWYQQDPGMELHLIHYSYGVNSTEKGDLSSESTVSRIRTEHFPLTLESARPSHTSQYLCASSEPSPGNTIYFGEGSWLTVV.

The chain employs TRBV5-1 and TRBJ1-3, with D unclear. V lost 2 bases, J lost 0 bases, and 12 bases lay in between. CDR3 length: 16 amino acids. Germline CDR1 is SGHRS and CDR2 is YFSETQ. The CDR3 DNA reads TGCGCCAGCAGCTTCTCAGGCTCAAACTCTGGAAACACCATATATTTT. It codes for CASSFSGSNSGNTIYF.

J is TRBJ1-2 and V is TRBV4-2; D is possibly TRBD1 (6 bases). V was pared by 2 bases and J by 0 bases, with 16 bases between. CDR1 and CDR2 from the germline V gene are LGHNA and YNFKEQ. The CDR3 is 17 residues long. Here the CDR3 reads CASSQSTRTDANYGYTF. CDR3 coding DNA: TGTGCCAGCAGCCAATCCACACGGACAGATGCTAACTATGGCTACACCTTC.

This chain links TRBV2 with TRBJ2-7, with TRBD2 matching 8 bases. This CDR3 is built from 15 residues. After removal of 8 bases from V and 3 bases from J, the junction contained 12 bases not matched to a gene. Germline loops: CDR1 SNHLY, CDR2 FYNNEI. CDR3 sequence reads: CASLPGSGVIYEQYF. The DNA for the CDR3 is TGTGCCAGCCTCCCAGGTAGCGGGGTTATCTACGAGCAGTACTTC. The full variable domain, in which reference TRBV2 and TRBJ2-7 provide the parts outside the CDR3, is EPEVTQTPSHQVTQMGQEVILRCVPISNHLYFYWYRQILGQKVEFLVSFYNNEISEKSEIFDDQFSVERPDGSNFTLKIRSTKLEDSAMYFCASLPGSGVIYEQYFGPGTRLTVT.